Below, 20 T cell receptor beta chains from the same sample are listed, as sequenced in a study of cytomegalovirus exposure and HLA in healthy donors. Data came from immunoSEQ multiplex PCR; TCRdb stores just in-frame clones and leaves some out. There are 100,000 to 150,000 clones in the sample; about 88% occur only once, and approximately 1% lies in the top ten. The source material was PBMCs. All receptors derive from a woman between 18 and 30 years old in good health and CMV-seronegative.

This chain uses TRBV6-5 with TRBJ1-3; 9 bases map to TRBD1. Per germline, CDR1 MNHEY and CDR2 SVGAGI. The CDR3 spans 14 residues. The ends lost 6 bases at V and 4 bases at J; junction bases unmatched: 4. CDR3 in DNA: TGTGCCAGCAGGAGACAGGGGGGAGGAAACACCATATATTTT. Amino acid sequence: CASRRQGGGNTIYF.

The chain has TRBV6-5 and TRBJ1-5; no firm D call. The V end was cut by 2 bases, the J end by 4 bases, with 9 bases between. Germline V CDR1 and CDR2: MNHEY, SVGAGI. The CDR3 contains 14 residues. The CDR3 DNA reads TGTGCCAGCAGTTACGGCGGGATGAATCAGCCCCAGCATTTT. The encoded protein is CASSYGGMNQPQHF.

The chain carries TRBV9 and TRBJ1-4; D remains ambiguous. The CDR3 is 15 residues long. Germline assignment: CDR1 SGDLS and CDR2 YYNGEE. V gave up 2 bases and J gave up 0 bases, with 8 bases separating them. DNA of the CDR3: TGTGCCAGCAGCGTCACTCCTTCAACTAATGAAAAACTGTTTTTT. Protein product: CASSVTPSTNEKLFF.

The rearrangement links TRBV4-2 to TRBJ2-2; TRBD1 matches at 7 bases. The CDR3 is 17 residues long. Germline CDR1 is LGHNA and CDR2 is YNFKEQ. V was pared by 1 base and J by 2 bases, with 7 bases of the junction left unmatched. DNA of the CDR3: TGTGCCAGCAGCCAAGGTCCGACAGGGAAAAACACCGGGGAGCTGTTTTTT. Its protein product is CASSQGPTGKNTGELFF.

This chain connects TRBV5-6 to TRBJ2-7; maybe TRBD2 (6 bases). Trimming stripped 0 bases from V and 3 bases from J, with 10 bases between. The CDR3 covers 14 residues. CDR1 and CDR2 from the germline V gene are SGHDT and YYEEEE. For the CDR3, the DNA is TGTGCCAGCAGCTTGGGGACTACGGTCTACGAGCAGTACTTC. This gives the protein CASSLGTTVYEQYF.

The J gene is TRBJ2-3, the V gene TRBV28, with D possibly TRBD2 on 5 matching bases. The CDR3 runs to 14 residues. Germline CDR1 reads MDHEN; CDR2 reads SYDVKM. V was shortened by 8 bases and J by 5 bases, with 17 bases between the two germline ends. CDR3 coding DNA: TGTGCCAGCGATCGAGGGTTACCTTTAGATACGCAGTATTTT. Residues: CASDRGLPLDTQYF.

In DNA, the CDR3 is TGTGCCAGCAGCAGTAGGGGAAAAGAGACCCAGTACTTC. Protein product: CASSSRGKETQYF. The genes are TRBV5-6 and TRBJ2-5, with D perhaps matching TRBD1 (5 bases). This CDR3 contains 13 residues. The germline gives CDR1 SGHDT, CDR2 YYEEEE. V shed 4 bases and J shed 3 bases, with 10 bases lying between them. Supplemented by reference TRBV5-6 and TRBJ2-5, the full variable domain reads DAGVTQSPTHLIKTRGQQVTLRCSPKSGHDTVSWYQQALGQGPQFIFQYYEEEERQRGNFPDRFSGHQFPNYSSELNVNALLLGDSALYLCASSSRGKETQYFGPGTRLLVL.

V and J are TRBV13 and TRBJ1-1; 11 bases match TRBD1. This CDR3 is built from 18 residues. V was pared by 5 bases and J by 4 bases, with 15 bases of the junction left unmatched. Germline V gene sequence: CDR1 PRHDT, CDR2 FYEKMQ (reference sequence). The CDR3 region has the DNA TGTGCCAGCAGCCCGAACCGGGACAGGGGGTCTTGGGGCACTGAAGCTTTCTTT. This translates into CASSPNRDRGSWGTEAFF.

The chain employs TRBV6-4 and TRBJ2-3; 9 bases are a match to TRBD2. CDR1 and CDR2 (germline): MRHNA, SNTAGT. This CDR3 has 17 residues. The V segment lost 1 base and the J segment 8 bases; nucleotides outside the gene matches: 13. DNA for the CDR3: TGTGCCAGCAGTGACTTTGGTTTTGCGGGAGGGCGTCGTACGCAGTATTTT. This sequence encodes CASSDFGFAGGRRTQYF.

This sequence joins TRBV18 and TRBJ1-4, with a weak D call TRBD1 (6 bases). The CDR3 has 14 amino acids. CDR1 and CDR2 (germline): KGHSH, LQKENI. V lost 4 bases, J lost 7 bases, and 13 bases lay in between. CDR3 DNA sequence: TGTGCCAGCTCACTCGGGGGGCTGAGTGAAAAACTGTTTTTT. The encoded protein is CASSLGGLSEKLFF.

This clone has a handful of counts. The J gene is TRBJ1-5, the V gene TRBV30; TRBD1 aligns across 7 bases. Germline V gene data show CDR1 as GTSNPN and CDR2 as SVGIG (reference sequence). The trim removed 2 bases at V and 5 bases at J, leaving 6 bases unmatched. The CDR3 runs to 14 residues. The DNA of the CDR3 is TGTGCCTGGAGTTTTGGGGACAGTTATCAGCCCCAGCATTTT. Translation gives CAWSFGDSYQPQHF.

A word on this clone: This sample also contains other DNA sequences that code for the same CDR3. The chain recombines TRBV15 with TRBJ2-7; D is possibly TRBD2 (5 bases). V lost 1 base and J lost 2, with 12 bases in between. The germline V gene has CDR1 LNHNV and CDR2 YYDKDF (reference sequence). The CDR3 is 15 residues long. The CDR3 DNA reads TGTGCCACCAGCAGAGCTTGGCTAGCTACCTACGAGCAGTACTTC. Amino acids: CATSRAWLATYEQYF.

The chain employs TRBV19 and TRBJ1-2; D remains unclear. The V gene lost 3 bases and the J gene lost 7 bases, with 12 bases spanning the gap. Germline CDR1 reads LNHDA; CDR2 reads SQIVND (reference sequence). This CDR3 contains 13 residues. The CDR3 sequence is CASSIEGSGGYTF. CDR3 DNA: TGTGCCAGTAGTATTGAGGGTTCGGGTGGCTACACCTTC.

V gene TRBV5-8 combines with J gene TRBJ1-2; a possible D gene is TRBD1 (6 bases). The CDR3 has 14 residues. Per germline, CDR1 SGHTS and CDR2 YDEGEE. V gave up 0 bases and J gave up 8 bases, with 14 bases separating them. Here the CDR3 reads CASSLGTGQYGYTF. DNA for the CDR3: TGTGCCAGCAGCTTGGGTACAGGGCAATACGGCTACACCTTC.

This chain joins TRBV7-9 and TRBJ2-2, with 8 bases aligning to TRBD1. With 0 bases clipped from V and 0 bases from J, the junction kept 0 bases outside the gene matches. Per germline, CDR1 SEHNR and CDR2 FQNEAQ (reference sequence). This CDR3 has 16 residues. CDR3 sequence (DNA): TGTGCCAGCAGCTTAGCGACAGGGGCGAACACCGGGGAGCTGTTTTTT. It translates to CASSLATGANTGELFF.

The chain carries TRBV7-9 and TRBJ2-1; perhaps TRBD2 as D (7 bases). Germline CDR1 SEHNR, CDR2 FQNEAQ (reference sequence). V was cut by 0 bases and J by 8 bases, with 11 bases left in between. The CDR3 covers 14 residues. CDR3 amino acids: CASSLAGGPDEQFF. CDR3 sequence (DNA): TGTGCCAGCAGCTTAGCGGGGGGGCCAGATGAGCAGTTCTTC.

V is TRBV18 and J is TRBJ2-7, with D maybe TRBD1 (6 bases). This CDR3 comprises 16 residues. V was cut by 3 bases and J by 2 bases, with 17 bases left in between. Germline loops: CDR1 KGHSH, CDR2 LQKENI. CDR3 loop: CASSPLAGVDPYEQYV. Here the CDR3 DNA reads TGTGCCAGCTCACCTTTGGCAGGGGTAGACCCCTACGAGCAGTACGTC.

The rearrangement uses TRBV4-1 and TRBJ2-2; 9 bases are shared with TRBD2. With 4 bases clipped from V and 5 bases from J, the junction kept 2 bases outside the gene matches. The germline CDR1 and CDR2 sequences are MGHRA and YSYEKL. This CDR3 comprises 14 residues. The CDR3 spells CASSPSGNTGELFF. Here the CDR3 DNA reads TGCGCCAGCAGCCCTAGCGGGAATACCGGGGAGCTGTTTTTT.

The genes are TRBV27 and TRBJ1-2; 7 bases are a match to TRBD1. The CDR3 length is 14 residues. Germline CDR1 reads MNHEY; CDR2 reads SMNVEV (reference sequence). After removal of 6 bases from V and 1 base from J, the junction contained 5 bases not matched to a gene. CDR3 residues: CASRGQSNNYGYTF. CDR3 in DNA: TGTGCCAGCAGGGGACAGTCAAATAACTATGGCTACACCTTC.

This CDR3 is CAIATTATNEKLFF. The CDR3, as DNA: TGTGCCATCGCGACAACTGCAACTAATGAAAAACTGTTTTTT. V is TRBV28 and J is TRBJ1-4; D is ambiguous. Trimming cost V 10 bases and J 0 bases, with 12 bases left between them. CDR1 is MDHEN, CDR2 SYDVKM, per germline. The CDR3 extends over 14 amino acids.